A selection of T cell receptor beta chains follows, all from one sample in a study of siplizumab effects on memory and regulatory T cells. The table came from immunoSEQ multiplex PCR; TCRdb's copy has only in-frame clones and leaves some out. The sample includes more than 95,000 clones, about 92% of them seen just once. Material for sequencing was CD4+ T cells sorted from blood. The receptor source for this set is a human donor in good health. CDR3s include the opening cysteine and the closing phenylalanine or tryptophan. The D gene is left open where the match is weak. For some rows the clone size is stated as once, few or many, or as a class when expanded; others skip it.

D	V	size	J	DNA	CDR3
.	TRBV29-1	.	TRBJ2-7	TGCAGCGTTGTTGAAACCTACGAGCAGTACTTC	CSVVETYEQYF
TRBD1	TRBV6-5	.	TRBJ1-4	TGTGCCAGCAGTGACGGGACAGGGTCCGAAAAACTGTTTTTT	CASSDGTGSEKLFF
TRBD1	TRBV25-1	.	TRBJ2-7	TGTGCCAGCAGAAAGACAGGGTCGAACGAGCAGTACTTC	CASRKTGSNEQYF
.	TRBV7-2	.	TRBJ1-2	TGTGCCAGCAGCTTAGTGGACCCGCACCCATATGGCTACACCTTC	CASSLVDPHPYGYTF
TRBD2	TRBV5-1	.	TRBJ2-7	TGCGCCAGCAGCTTGATCGGCGGGGGGGACTACGAGCAGTACTTC	CASSLIGGGDYEQYF
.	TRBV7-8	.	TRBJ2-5	TGTGCCAGCAGACCGGGTTCTCAAGAGACCCAGTACTTC	CASRPGSQETQYF
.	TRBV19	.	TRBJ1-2	TGTGCCAGTCGATTCGTCGGCCAGGGCCAGGGAGGCTACACCTTC	CASRFVGQGQGGYTF
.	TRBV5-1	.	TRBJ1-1	TGCGCCAGCAGCTTGGGCCACACTGAAGCTTTCTTT	CASSLGHTEAFF
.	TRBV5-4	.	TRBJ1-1	TGTGCCAGCAGCTTGGAGGGGCGTACTGAAGCTTTCTTT	CASSLEGRTEAFF
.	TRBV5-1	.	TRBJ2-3	TGCGCCAGCAGCTTGTTTCCACCAGATACGCAGTATTTT	CASSLFPPDTQYF
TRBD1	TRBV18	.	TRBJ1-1	TGTGCCAGCTCACCCGGGACAGGGGGGCACACTGAAGCTTTCTTT	CASSPGTGGHTEAFF
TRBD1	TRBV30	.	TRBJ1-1	TGTGCCTGGAGCGGGGGGACAGGGGGCAATCAGGTTGAAGCTTTCTTT	CAWSGGTGGNQVEAFF
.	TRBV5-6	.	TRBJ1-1	TGTGCCAGCAGCTTGGACAGGGAGTATGGAGCTTTCTTT	CASSLDREYGAFF
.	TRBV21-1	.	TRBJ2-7	TGTGCCAGCAGCATAATAAACAGAAAGTCATTGTACGAGCAGTACTTC	CASSIINRKSLYEQYF
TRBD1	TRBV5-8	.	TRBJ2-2	TGTGCCAGCAGCAGGGGGCCTCTCACCGGGGAGCTGTTTTTT	CASSRGPLTGELFF
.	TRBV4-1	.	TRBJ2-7	TGCGCCAGCAGCCAGCAATTCCAGGGTTCGGGCTACGAGCAGTACTTC	CASSQQFQGSGYEQYF
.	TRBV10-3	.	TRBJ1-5	TGTGCCATCAGTGGAGGGGCCGGCAATCAGCCCCAGCATTTT	CAISGGAGNQPQHF
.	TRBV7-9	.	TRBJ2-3	TGTGCCAGCAGCTTGGACGGGAGCACAGATACGCAGTATTTT	CASSLDGSTDTQYF
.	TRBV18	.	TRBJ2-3	TGTGCCAGCTCACCGGGGGGTGGAACAGATACGCAGTATTTT	CASSPGGGTDTQYF
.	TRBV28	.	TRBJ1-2	TGTGCCAGCAGTTTTAAGGGGTATGGCTACACCTTC	CASSFKGYGYTF
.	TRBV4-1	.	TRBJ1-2	TGCGCCAGCAGCCAAGGAGGGCAGGAGCACTATGGCTACACCTTC	CASSQGGQEHYGYTF
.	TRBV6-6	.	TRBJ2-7	TGTGCCAGCCAGCTTGGACCCATCCAGGGCGAGCAGTACTTC	CASQLGPIQGEQYF
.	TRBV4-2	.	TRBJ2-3	TGTGCCAGCAGCCAAGGATTGACCGGACTAAACACAGATACGCAGTATTTT	CASSQGLTGLNTDTQYF
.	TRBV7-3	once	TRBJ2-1	TGTGCCAGCAGCCCAATAGGGGGAGTCGCGGTCCATGAGCAGTTCTTC	CASSPIGGVAVHEQFF
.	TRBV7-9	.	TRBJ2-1	TGTGCCAGCAGCTTACTCGGCGGGACCGTCTTAAATGAGCAGTTCTTC	CASSLLGGTVLNEQFF
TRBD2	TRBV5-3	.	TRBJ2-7	TGTGCCAGCAGTAAGGGACTAGCGTCCTCCTACGAGCAGTACTTC	CASSKGLASSYEQYF
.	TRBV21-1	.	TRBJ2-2	TGTGCCAGCTTCCATGGAGAGTTTACGGACACCGGGGAGCTGTTTTTT	CASFHGEFTDTGELFF
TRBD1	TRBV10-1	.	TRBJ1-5	TGCGCCAGCAGCAAGGGACCGGGACAGGGATCGCAGCCCCAGCATTTT	CASSKGPGQGSQPQHF
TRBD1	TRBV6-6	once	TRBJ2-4	TGTGCCAGCAGTACTGGACAGGGGTCTTCGCACTTC	CASSTGQGSSHF
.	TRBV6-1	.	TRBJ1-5	TGTGCCAGCAAGAATCAGGGAAATAGCAATCAGCCCCAGCATTTT	CASKNQGNSNQPQHF
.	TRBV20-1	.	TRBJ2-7	TGCAGTGCTAGGCTAGCCTACGAGCAGTACTTC	CSARLAYEQYF
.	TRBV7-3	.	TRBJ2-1	TGTGCCAGCAGCTTAACGTTTCGGGGGAGACTCGGTGAGCAGTTCTTC	CASSLTFRGRLGEQFF
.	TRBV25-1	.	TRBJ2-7	TGTGCCAGCAGTGACAGGGCCGACGAGCAGTACTTC	CASSDRADEQYF
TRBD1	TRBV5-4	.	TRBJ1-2	TGTGCCAGCAGCTTGGTCGGACAGGGGGGGCCCTATGGCTACACCTTC	CASSLVGQGGPYGYTF
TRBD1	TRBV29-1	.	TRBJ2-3	TGCAGCGCACGACAGGGGCCAGATACGCAGTATTTT	CSARQGPDTQYF
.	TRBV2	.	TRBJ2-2	TGTGCCAGCAGTGAGTTGGGCGGTGGTTCCGGGAAGCTGTTTTTT	CASSELGGGSGKLFF
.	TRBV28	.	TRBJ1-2	TGTGCCAGCAGGATGGACAGTAACTATGGCTACACCTTC	CASRMDSNYGYTF
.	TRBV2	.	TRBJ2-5	TGTGCCAGCGGTATGGAAGAGACCCAGTACTTC	CASGMEETQYF
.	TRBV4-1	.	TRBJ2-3	TGCGCCAGCAGCCAAGATCCCGGGTCCACAGATACGCAGTATTTT	CASSQDPGSTDTQYF
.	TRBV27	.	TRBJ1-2	TGTGCCAGCAGTTCCTCAGACAGGTACTATGGCTACACCTTC	CASSSSDRYYGYTF
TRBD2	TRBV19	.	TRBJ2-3	TGTGCCAGTAGTATGACCAGCGGGAGAGGCACAGATACGCAGTATTTT	CASSMTSGRGTDTQYF
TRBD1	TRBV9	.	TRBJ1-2	TGTGCCAAACAGACAGGGGCGGACCATGGCTACACCTTC	CAKQTGADHGYTF
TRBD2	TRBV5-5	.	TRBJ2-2	TGTGCCAGCAGCTTACTTAGCGGGGGGACGAACACCGGGGAGCTGTTTTTT	CASSLLSGGTNTGELFF
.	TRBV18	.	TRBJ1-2	TGTGCCAGCTCAGCCGAGGGGCCCGGAGATGGCTACACCTTC	CASSAEGPGDGYTF
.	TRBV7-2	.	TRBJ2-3	TGTGCCAGCAGTCCCTACGATACGCAGTATTTT	CASSPYDTQYF
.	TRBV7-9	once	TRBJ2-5	TGTGCCAGCAGCTTAAAGTCTGGGAGGCAGACCCAGTACTTC	CASSLKSGRQTQYF
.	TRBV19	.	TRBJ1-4	TGTGCCAGTAGACAGGAGGAAAAACTGTTTTTT	CASRQEEKLFF
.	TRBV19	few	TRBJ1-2	TGTGCCAGTAAAGAGACCTATGGCTACACCTTC	CASKETYGYTF
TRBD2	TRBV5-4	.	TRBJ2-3	TGTGCCAGCAGCTCAAGACTAGCGGGACCCACAGATACGCAGTATTTT	CASSSRLAGPTDTQYF
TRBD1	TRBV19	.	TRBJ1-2	TGTGCCAGTAGTACTAGACAGGGTTCCCATGGCTACACCTTC	CASSTRQGSHGYTF
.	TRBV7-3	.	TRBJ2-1	TGTGCCAGCAGCTTAAGCGGACCCAATGAGCAGTTCTTC	CASSLSGPNEQFF
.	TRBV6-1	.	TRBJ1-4	TGTGCCAGCCTTCAGCCCCTTGGGTATGAAAAACTGTTTTTT	CASLQPLGYEKLFF
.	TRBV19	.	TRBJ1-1	TGTGCCAGTAGTATCGACAGGTGGAACACTGAAGCTTTCTTT	CASSIDRWNTEAFF
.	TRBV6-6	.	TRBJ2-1	TGTGCCAGCAGTCCCCTTACGTTCCATGAGCAGTTCTTC	CASSPLTFHEQFF